The 23 T cell receptor beta chains below all came from one sample that was sequenced in a study of T-cell reconstitution after alpha-beta-depleted transplantation in children. TCRbeta library preparation incorporated unique molecular identifiers. MiXCR, applied by TCRdb to the PCR reads, yields one record per CDR3 protein. The profile shows just over 950,000 distinct CDR3 sequences, under 30% of them singletons. Source: PBMCs, mostly from graft donor cells, taken 360 days after TCRalphabeta/CD19-depleted stem cell transplant. These receptors all come from a boy younger than two who had a stem cell transplant for SCID, so the T cells may come from the graft donor.

This clonotype was counted only a few times. V is TRBV5-5 and J is TRBJ2-7; no firm D call. Trimming stripped 2 bases from V and 3 bases from J, with 18 bases between. The CDR3 contains 16 residues. Germline V gene sequence: CDR1 SGHKS, CDR2 YYEKEE (reference sequence). The CDR3: CASSLGAQQQNYEQYF. Written as DNA, the CDR3 is TGTGCCAGCAGCTTAGGAGCCCAACAGCAGAACTACGAGCAGTACTTC.

The table lists this clonotype with many counts. The chain carries TRBV11-2 and TRBJ1-6, with unresolved D. V lost 5 bases to trimming and J lost 11 bases, with 13 bases between them. Germline values: CDR1 SGHAT, CDR2 FQNNGV. This CDR3 comprises 13 residues. The CDR3: CASSALAKTPLHF. The CDR3 DNA follows: TGTGCCAGCAGCGCCTTGGCAAAGACACCCCTCCACTTT. Full variable domain (outside the CDR3, taken from reference TRBV11-2 and TRBJ1-6): EAGVAQSPRYKIIEKRQSVAFWCNPISGHATLYWYQQILGQGPKLLIQFQNNGVVDDSQLPKDRFSAERLKGVDSTLKIQPAKLEDSAVYLCASSALAKTPLHFGNGTRLTVT.

The chain recombines TRBV21-1 with TRBJ1-1. TRBV21-1 is listed as a pseudogene. The CDR3 loop spans 11 amino acids. The CDR3 DNA sequence: TGTGCCAGCACCACTAGGGCTGAAGCTTTCTTT. Translating it yields CASTTRAEAFF.

The J gene is TRBJ1-5, the V gene TRBV20-1; no clear D. CDR1 and CDR2 from the germline V gene are DFQATT and SNEGSKA (reference sequence). The CDR3 length is 13 residues. Trimming cost V 6 bases and J 6 bases, with 15 bases left between them. CDR3 protein: CSAQGGFRQPQHF. Written as DNA, the CDR3 is TGCAGTGCGCAAGGCGGGTTTCGTCAGCCCCAGCATTTT.

This clonotype was seen a few times. The chain carries TRBV29-1 and TRBJ2-7; D gene unclear. Trimming left V 7 bases short and J 3 bases short, with 4 bases between. Germline CDR1 and CDR2: SQVTM and ANQGSEA. The CDR3 sequence is 9 residues long. The CDR3, as DNA: TGCAGCGCGATCTACGAGCAGTACTTC. This codes for CSAIYEQYF.

The V gene is TRBV18, the J gene TRBJ2-7; 7 bases agree with TRBD1. This CDR3 has 13 residues. With V trimmed by 5 bases and J by 4 bases, 5 bases remained unmatched. The germline gives CDR1 KGHSH, CDR2 LQKENI. CDR3 DNA sequence: TGTGCCAGCTCAGCGGACAGGAGATACGAGCAGTACTTC. Translating it yields CASSADRRYEQYF.

V usage is TRBV20-1 and J usage is TRBJ2-3; 9 bases align to TRBD2. The CDR3 totals 15 residues. CDR1 DFQATT and CDR2 SNEGSKA come from the germline V gene (reference sequence). The V gene end was trimmed by 1 base and the J gene end by 5 bases; junction bases not matched to a gene: 7. CDR3 sequence reads: CSARALAGFGDTQYF. The CDR3, as DNA: TGCAGTGCTAGAGCCCTAGCGGGGTTCGGAGATACGCAGTATTTT.

V and J are TRBV20-1 and TRBJ2-7, with 7 bases matching TRBD1. CDR1 DFQATT and CDR2 SNEGSKA come from the germline V gene (reference sequence). This CDR3 contains 14 residues. J gave up 0 bases and V 3 bases, and 5 bases lay outside the gene matches. The CDR3 reads CSARRQGHSYEQYF. In DNA form, the CDR3 reads TGCAGTGCTAGGCGACAGGGACACTCCTACGAGCAGTACTTC.

The V call is TRBV29-1, the J call TRBJ2-7; D unclear. Germline V gene sequence: CDR1 SQVTM, CDR2 ANQGSEA. V gave up 4 bases and J gave up 2 bases, with 9 bases separating them. This CDR3 spans 12 amino acids. CDR3 in DNA: TGCAGCGTTGCCCACACAGCCTACGAGCAGTACTTC. This translates into CSVAHTAYEQYF.

The gene calls are TRBV2 and TRBJ2-1; 10 nucleotides line up with TRBD1. CDR3 size: 15 residues. Trimming took 6 bases from V and 2 from J; bases not matched to a gene: 4. Germline CDR1 SNHLY, CDR2 FYNNEI. The CDR3 protein is CASRADRGAYNEQFF. CDR3 nucleotides: TGTGCCAGCAGAGCGGACAGGGGGGCCTACAATGAGCAGTTCTTC.

This clonotype was seen at least ten times. The chain links TRBV20-1 to TRBJ2-2; TRBD1 agrees at 7 bases. V shed 6 bases, J shed 1 base, and the junction held 5 bases outside the gene matches. Germline V gene sequence: CDR1 DFQATT, CDR2 SNEGSKA (reference sequence). This CDR3 spans 14 amino acids. CDR3 in DNA: TGCAGTGCGACCGGGACAGTGAACACCGGGGAGCTGTTTTTT. Its translation is CSATGTVNTGELFF.

The chain employs TRBV24-1 and TRBJ1-1; no clear D gene. Germline V CDR1 and CDR2: KGHDR, SFDVKD. V was cut by 11 bases and J by 2 bases, with 8 bases left in between. This CDR3 contains 11 residues. The CDR3 region is CARLINTEAFF. CDR3 sequence (DNA): TGTGCCAGACTGATCAACACTGAAGCTTTCTTT.

This clonotype was seen a handful of times. The rearrangement links TRBV5-1 to TRBJ2-1; D possibly uses TRBD1 or TRBD2 (5 bases each). CDR3 length equals 15 residues. Trimming left V 4 bases short and J 9 bases short, with 20 bases between. Germline CDR1 is SGHRS and CDR2 is YFSETQ. DNA for the CDR3: TGCGCCAGCAGCGCCGGGACGCCGGGATTAAGTGAGCAGTTCTTC. Protein sequence: CASSAGTPGLSEQFF.

This clonotype came up a few times. J is TRBJ1-4 and V is TRBV5-1, with a weak D call TRBD1 (5 bases). Germline V gene sequence: CDR1 SGHRS, CDR2 YFSETQ. Trimming removed 8 bases from V and 8 bases from J, with 16 bases in between. CDR3 length equals 13 residues. This chain's CDR3 is CARGPLNEEKLFF. The CDR3 coding sequence is TGCGCCAGGGGGCCCTTGAACGAGGAAAAACTGTTTTTT.

The chain is built from TRBV20-1 and TRBJ2-5; 7 bases fit TRBD2. Unmatched junction bases numbered 6, after V lost 3 bases and J lost 5 bases. CDR3 length: 13 amino acids. The V gene's germline CDR1 is DFQATT and CDR2 SNEGSKA (reference sequence). The CDR3 here is CSASRLAKETQYF. The CDR3 DNA follows: TGCAGTGCTAGTCGACTAGCTAAGGAGACCCAGTACTTC.

J is TRBJ1-1 and V is TRBV7-9; unclear D gene. Germline-derived CDR1 and CDR2 are SEHNR and FQNEAQ (reference sequence). The CDR3 loop spans 11 amino acids. DNA of the CDR3: TGTGCTGGGGAGGGAGCCACTGAAGCTTTCTTT. This sequence encodes CAGEGATEAFF.

Only a few counts were recorded for this clonotype. At one of its ends the junction is not consistent with the germline gene, which may arise from a read error. V is TRBV5-1 and J is TRBJ2-7; D is uncertain. This CDR3 comprises 14 residues. CDR1 and CDR2 (germline): SGHRS, YFSETQ. The CDR3 DNA reads TGTGCCAGCAGCTTGGAACCGGTCTCCTACGAGCAGTACTTC. It yields the protein CASSLEPVSYEQYF.

There are a few counts of this clonotype. The chain employs TRBV6-5 and TRBJ1-1, with 9 bases matching TRBD1. In germline, CDR1 is MNHEY, CDR2 SVGAGI. The CDR3 spans 16 residues. The V gene end was trimmed by 4 bases and the J gene end by 0 bases; junction bases not matched to a gene: 6. DNA for the CDR3: TGTGCCAGCAGTTCCGCGGGACAGGGCCTGAACACTGAAGCTTTCTTT. Translating it yields CASSSAGQGLNTEAFF.

This clonotype was seen a single time. The rearrangement joins TRBV5-1 to TRBJ1-2, with D possibly being TRBD1 (6 bases). This CDR3 has 14 amino acids. V lost 4 bases, J lost 8 bases, and 18 bases lay in between. Germline lookup yields CDR1 SGHRS and CDR2 YFSETQ. DNA of the CDR3: TGCGCCAGCAGCCGGGGGGCCTCTGGAGAGGGCTACACCTTC. Translating it yields CASSRGASGEGYTF.

The rearrangement links TRBV18 to TRBJ2-5, with D maybe TRBD1 (6 bases). The CDR3 loop spans 17 amino acids. V was pared by 0 bases and J by 0 bases, with 14 bases between. CDR1 is KGHSH and CDR2 is LQKENI in the germline V gene. The CDR3 nucleotides read TGTGCCAGCTCACCACCGGGGGCCGCTGCGTACCAAGAGACCCAGTACTTC. This codes for CASSPPGAAAYQETQYF.

The chain is built from TRBV4-2 and TRBJ1-1; no clear D gene. CDR3 length: 14 amino acids. V shed 1 base and J shed 3 bases, with 9 bases lying between them. CDR1 is LGHNA and CDR2 is YNFKEQ in the germline V gene. The CDR3 DNA sequence: TGTGCCAGCAGCCAAGGCCCGGGTGACACTGAAGCTTTCTTT. It specifies CASSQGPGDTEAFF.

The V gene is TRBV7-8, the J gene TRBJ2-3; D gene ambiguous. Germline V lookup: CDR1 SGHVS, CDR2 FQNEAQ. Trimming took 1 base from V and 4 from J, leaving 15 bases between them. CDR3 length: 16 amino acids. The CDR3 protein is CASSLGSVLVSDTQYF. The CDR3 DNA follows: TGTGCCAGCAGCTTAGGTTCTGTTTTGGTGTCAGATACGCAGTATTTT.

The rearrangement joins TRBV6-1 to TRBJ1-6, with D perhaps matching TRBD1 (5 bases). V was trimmed by 6 bases and J by 9 bases, leaving 15 bases between them. CDR3 length: 14 amino acids. The V gene's germline CDR1 is MNHNS and CDR2 SASEGT. DNA for the CDR3: TGTGCCAGCAGGGGACGGCGCAGGAGTTCACCCCTCCACTTT. It specifies CASRGRRRSSPLHF.